The present TCR beta chain was sequenced within a study of PD-L1 blockade in urothelial cancer. Across the study: It was at 3 weeks (second dose) and 6 weeks after treatment start that blood was analyzed. The median number of T cells present in blood samples was roughly 130,000. General study results and limits: Sub-median blood TCR clonality before treatment predicted longer survival.

As concerns this clone: Its cognate antigen is unknown.

Peripheral blood mononuclear cells were collected from every patient before and during treatment, yielding between 1 and 8 samples per patient. The method was immunoSEQ multiplex PCR; TCRdb's version includes in-frame clones alone and lacks a portion of them. The table lists around 100,000 clones, approximately 86% of them singletons, with 2% to 2.5% in the top ten. The germline CDR1 and CDR2 sequences are MNHEY and SMNVEV (reference sequence). V shed 3 bases and J shed 7 bases, with 12 bases lying between them. CDR3 length: 13 amino acids. The chain couples TRBV27 to TRBJ1-2; possible D gene TRBD1, 6 bases. The input for sequencing was PBMCs, taken around atezolizumab (anti-PD-L1) treatment. The receptor's source is a man aged 50 to 60 with urothelial cancer. CDR3 residues: CASSFAGASGYTF. CDR3 DNA sequence: TGTGCCAGCAGTTTCGCAGGGGCGAGTGGCTACACCTTC.